This T cell receptor beta chain originates from a study of CD8 T cells in ankylosing spondylitis. Broader study findings: Reports say disease-linked clones showed up significantly more in matched ankylosing spondylitis synovial fluid. Disease-linked clones proved CD8+ and comparatively uncommon in peripheral blood. In ankylosing spondylitis blood, a motif of eight highly homologous TCR beta variants appeared characteristic.

The V end lost 0 bases, the J end lost 3 bases, and 18 bases lay between the germline ends. There are 17 residues in the CDR3. CDR1 and CDR2 from the germline V gene are SGHKS and YYEKEE (reference sequence). The TCR beta libraries were generated through quantitative 5'-RACE incorporating molecular barcodes. TCRdb recomputed calls from the 5' RACE reads with MiXCR, one row per CDR3 protein. The sample has around 390,000 distinct CDR3 sequences, around 24% seen once. This clonotype was counted a single time. Its specificity is unknown. The clonotype comes from a male donor with ankylosing spondylitis. Specimen: blood, either unsorted or a sorted T cell fraction (not recorded which). V and J are TRBV5-5 and TRBJ1-2, with no clear D. Here the CDR3 DNA reads TGTGCCAGCAGCTTGGGGGTCGATAAAGGGTCTTACTATGGCTACACCTTC. The encoded protein is CASSLGVDKGSYYGYTF.